This T cell receptor beta chain came from a study of control samples from healthy donors and cancer patients. This CDR3 has 15 amino acids. Germline CDR1 reads ENHRY; CDR2 reads SYGVKD. Trimming took 4 bases from V and 5 from J; bases not matched to a gene: 4. The assay was immunoSEQ multiplex PCR, and TCRdb's table has in-frame clones only and misses some. The sample has 85,000 to 90,000 clones; around nine tenths are singletons. The sequenced sample consisted of PBMCs. The source is a woman between 50 and 59 years old with colorectal cancer. The rearrangement links TRBV10-3 to TRBJ2-5; TRBD2 matches 13 bases. The CDR3 is CAISGTSGGGETQYF. The CDR3 nucleotides read TGTGCCATCAGTGGGACTAGCGGGGGCGGGGAGACCCAGTACTTC.